This T cell receptor (beta chain) derives from a study of blood T cell repertoires in COVID-19. Study-level background: The United States, Italy and Spain were the sources of the acute and convalescent COVID-19 samples.

The CDR3 loop spans 16 amino acids. J gave up 0 bases and V 3 bases, and 2 bases lay outside the gene matches. The germline CDR1 and CDR2 sequences are MNHEY and SMNVEV (reference sequence). Method: immunoSEQ multiplex PCR; TCRdb's copy keeps in-frame clones and lacks some. The profile shows 150,000 to 200,000 clones, around 85% of them singletons. What was sequenced was peripheral blood. This TCR came from a man aged 55 to 69 with acute or convalescent COVID-19. The chain combines TRBV27 with TRBJ2-6, with TRBD1 matching 7 bases. The CDR3 DNA reads TGTGCCAGCAGTTTGGGACAGTCCTCTGGGGCCAACGTCCTGACTTTC. Translating gives CASSLGQSSGANVLTF.